The 25 T cell receptor beta chains listed next were all sequenced from one sample in a study of Ad26.COV2.S vaccination and SARS-CoV-2 variants. Here immunoSEQ multiplex PCR was the method, and the copy in TCRdb shows in-frame clones only, minus some. Here the sample spans 360,000 or so clones, 80% to 90% being singletons. Treatment here: over 15 received Ad26.COV2.S at low or high dose, single or two shots; about 5 received placebo; per-sample allocation not given. Specimens were obtained on day 63 following the first vaccine or placebo injection. This specimen was peripheral blood, taken in a trial of Ad26.COV2.S vaccine versus placebo. The origin of the receptors is a person between 18 and 60 years old who received the Ad26.COV2.S COVID-19 vaccine or a placebo.

This sequence joins TRBV12-3 or TRBV12-4 and TRBJ1-2; a possible D gene is TRBD1 (6 bases). With 6 bases removed from V and 4 bases from J, the gap between germline ends came to 12 bases. There are 13 residues in the CDR3. CDR3 in amino acids: CASSLDRPYGYTF. Here the CDR3 DNA reads TGTGCCAGCAGCCTAGACAGGCCCTATGGCTACACCTTC.

The chain links TRBV12-3 or TRBV12-4 to TRBJ1-2; 9 positions match TRBD1. The length of the CDR3 is 13 residues. The V and J ends lost 6 bases and 7 bases, in that order; junction bases with no gene match: 6. CDR3 in amino acids: CASRPRQGGGYTF. The CDR3 coding sequence is TGTGCCAGCAGGCCCCGACAGGGGGGTGGCTACACCTTC.

With respect to this clone: This sample also contains other DNA sequences that code for the same CDR3. The chain uses TRBV10-3 and TRBJ1-1; no firm D call. With 6 bases removed from V and 1 base from J, the gap between germline ends came to 3 bases. Germline assignment: CDR1 ENHRY and CDR2 SYGVKD. The CDR3 consists of 11 residues. CDR3 DNA sequence: TGTGCCATCAGCTCGAACACTGAAGCTTTCTTT. Protein sequence: CAISSNTEAFF.

This chain links TRBV15 with TRBJ1-1; D uncertain. Between the trimmed V and J ends, which lost 5 bases and 1 base, there was a span of 8 bases. CDR3 length: 13 amino acids. CDR1 is LNHNV and CDR2 is YYDKDF in the germline V gene (reference sequence). The CDR3 nucleotides are TGTGCCACCAGCGTTACAGCGAACACTGAAGCTTTCTTT. Translating gives CATSVTANTEAFF.

V gene TRBV5-1 combines with J gene TRBJ2-5; a weak D match, TRBD2 (7 bases). CDR1 is SGHRS and CDR2 is YFSETQ in the germline V gene. CDR3 length: 13 residues. The V end lost 4 bases, the J end lost 4 bases, and 11 bases lay between the germline ends. In DNA, the CDR3 is TGCGCCAGCAGCGTCGGGGGGCGAGAGACCCAGTACTTC. Protein: CASSVGGRETQYF.

The V call is TRBV7-9, the J call TRBJ2-2; D not resolved. The CDR3 length is 17 residues. CDR1 and CDR2 from the germline V gene are SEHNR and FQNEAQ (reference sequence). Trimming took 1 base from V and 2 from J, leaving 14 bases between them. The CDR3, as DNA: TGTGCCAGCAGCTTAGAGTTTCCCGGTGCCAACACCGGGGAGCTGTTTTTT. Translating it yields CASSLEFPGANTGELFF.

This clone has just a few counts. The CDR3 sequence: CATSNTGGNQPQHF. CDR3 nucleotide sequence: TGTGCCACCAGCAATACAGGTGGGAATCAGCCCCAGCATTTT. V gene TRBV15 combines with J gene TRBJ1-5, with D perhaps TRBD1 (5 bases). Trimming took 4 bases from V and 4 from J, leaving 11 bases between them. The CDR3 has 14 residues. Per germline, CDR1 LNHNV and CDR2 YYDKDF (reference sequence).

To note about this clone: The sample holds other DNA sequences that translate to the same CDR3. The chain has TRBV7-3 and TRBJ2-2; tentatively, D is TRBD2 (6 bases). The CDR3 length is 13 residues. CDR1 SGHTA and CDR2 FQGTGA come from the germline V gene. V lost 5 bases, J lost 6 bases, and 10 bases lay in between. In DNA, the CDR3 is TGTGCCAGCAGCCCGGGAGTGGCCGGGGAGCTGTTTTTT. This sequence encodes CASSPGVAGELFF.

The chain links TRBV15 to TRBJ2-5, with D perhaps matching TRBD2 (5 bases). Germline CDR1 and CDR2: LNHNV and YYDKDF (reference sequence). Trimming removed 0 bases at V and 0 bases at J, with 14 bases between. The CDR3 contains 17 residues. The CDR3 region is CATSRDTSGTYQETQYF. The CDR3 bases are TGTGCCACCAGCAGAGATACCAGCGGAACGTACCAAGAGACCCAGTACTTC.

The V call is TRBV14, the J call TRBJ2-1; D is uncertain. From germline, CDR1 is SGHDN and CDR2 FVKESK. This CDR3 has 12 residues. V gave up 2 bases and J gave up 4 bases, with 3 bases separating them. The CDR3 DNA reads as TGTGCCAGCAGCCAATCATACAATGAGCAGTTCTTC. Encoded protein: CASSQSYNEQFF.

DNA for the CDR3: TGCACCAGCAGCCAAGAAGTCGAGGGGGGATACCCGAGGGGAGCTTTCTTT. Encoded protein: CTSSQEVEGGYPRGAFF. V is TRBV1 and J is TRBJ1-1. TRBV1 is a pseudogene segment. The CDR3 extends over 17 amino acids.

The V call is TRBV6-2 or TRBV6-3, the J call TRBJ2-7; TRBD2 agrees at 7 bases. CDR1 MNHEY and CDR2 SVGEGT come from the germline V gene. CDR3 length: 12 amino acids. V lost 5 bases and J lost 4; bases outside the gene matches: 2. The CDR3 sequence is CASSRLAYEQYF. Here the CDR3 DNA reads TGTGCCAGCAGTAGACTAGCTTACGAGCAGTACTTC.

The table lists this clone with a count of one. The chain employs TRBV7-2 and TRBJ2-6, with 10 bases identical to TRBD1. V was pared by 5 bases and J by 4 bases, with 11 bases of the junction left unmatched. This CDR3 has 18 residues. The germline V gene encodes CDR1 SGHTA and CDR2 FQGNSA. CDR3 coding DNA: TGTGCCAGCAGCCTCAAGACAGGGGGCAGGGCCGGGGCCAACGTCCTGACTTTC. Translating gives CASSLKTGGRAGANVLTF.

V and J are TRBV5-1 and TRBJ2-1; D unclear. This CDR3 has 16 amino acids. Per germline, CDR1 SGHRS and CDR2 YFSETQ. The germline V and J ends were trimmed by 0 bases and 0 bases, with 10 bases remaining between them. CDR3 amino acids: CASSLAPQSSYNEQFF. CDR3 coding DNA: TGCGCCAGCAGCTTGGCCCCGCAAAGCTCCTACAATGAGCAGTTCTTC.

V and J are TRBV7-8 and TRBJ2-7, with 7 bases that match TRBD1. The CDR3 extends over 14 amino acids. V was clipped by 5 bases and J by 4 bases; unmatched bases: 8. CDR1 and CDR2 (germline): SGHVS, FQNEAQ. This chain's CDR3 is CASSRTGQKYEQYF. The CDR3 DNA is TGTGCCAGCAGCCGCACGGGACAGAAATACGAGCAGTACTTC.

The chain has TRBV25-1 and TRBJ2-5; 10 positions agree with TRBD1. CDR1 is MGHDK and CDR2 is SYGVNS in the germline V gene. The CDR3 runs 14 residues. The V and J ends lost 5 bases and 4 bases, in that order; junction bases with no gene match: 4. CDR3: CASSLDRGGETQYF. DNA of the CDR3: TGTGCCAGCAGTCTGGACAGGGGGGGAGAGACCCAGTACTTC.

The chain has TRBV5-8 and TRBJ1-4; 12 bases agree with TRBD1. CDR1 and CDR2 (germline): SGHTS, YDEGEE. The CDR3 runs to 17 residues. V shed 4 bases and J 3 bases; nucleotides not matched to a gene: 7. The DNA of the CDR3 is TGTGCCAGCAGCGCGGGACAGGGGGCCTTGGCTAATGAAAAACTGTTTTTT. Amino acid sequence: CASSAGQGALANEKLFF.

This chain joins TRBV6-6 and TRBJ2-3, with TRBD2 matching over 10 bases. V shed 5 bases, J shed 0 bases, and the junction held 8 bases outside the gene matches. The CDR3 has 17 amino acids. The germline CDR1 and CDR2 sequences are MNHNY and SVGAGI (reference sequence). CDR3 bases: TGTGCCAGCAGTCGACTAGCGGGCGGGACTAGCACAGATACGCAGTATTTT. The encoded protein is CASSRLAGGTSTDTQYF.

This sequence joins TRBV5-1 and TRBJ1-1; 9 nucleotides agree with TRBD1. The CDR3 is made up of 16 amino acids. The V segment lost 3 bases and the J segment 7 bases; nucleotides outside the gene matches: 13. CDR1 is SGHRS and CDR2 is YFSETQ in the germline V gene. The CDR3 DNA sequence: TGCGCCAGCAGCTCTACAGGGGGCTTACGGGATTTTGAAGCTTTCTTT. This translates into CASSSTGGLRDFEAFF. Filled out from reference TRBV5-1 and TRBJ1-1, the complete variable domain reads KAGVTQTPRYLIKTRGQQVTLSCSPISGHRSVSWYQQTPGQGLQFLFEYFSETQRNKGNFPGRFSGRQFSNSRSEMNVSTLELGDSALYLCASSSTGGLRDFEAFFGQGTRLTVV.

The genes are TRBV3-1 (or the pseudogene TRBV3-2) and TRBJ2-5, with D tentatively TRBD1 or TRBD2 (6 bases each). This CDR3 has 13 amino acids. Germline V gives CDR1 LGHDT, CDR2 YNNKEL (reference sequence). The V end was cut by 6 bases, the J end by 4 bases, with 12 bases between. The chain's CDR3 is CASSRGGGETQYF. Written as DNA, the CDR3 is TGTGCCAGCAGTCGAGGGGGAGGAGAGACCCAGTACTTC.

The CDR3 is CASSIGGTEAFF. The DNA of the CDR3 is TGTGCCAGCAGTATAGGGGGAACTGAAGCTTTCTTT. This chain connects TRBV27 to TRBJ1-1, with a possible D match to TRBD1 (6 bases). This CDR3 has 12 residues. V was shortened by 5 bases and J by 5 bases, with 9 bases between the two germline ends. CDR1 is MNHEY and CDR2 is SMNVEV in the germline V gene (reference sequence).

V gene TRBV19 combines with J gene TRBJ1-5; D remains ambiguous. In germline, CDR1 is LNHDA, CDR2 SQIVND (reference sequence). This CDR3 is built from 14 residues. Trimming left V 8 bases short and J 2 bases short, with 13 bases between. The CDR3 DNA is TGTGCCAGTCACCCCGACCTGCGCAATCAGCCCCAGCATTTT. It yields the protein CASHPDLRNQPQHF.

This rearrangement joins TRBV12-3 or TRBV12-4 to TRBJ1-1, with D perhaps matching TRBD1 (6 bases). V lost 6 bases to trimming and J lost 12 bases, with 14 bases between them. The CDR3 runs 11 residues. The DNA of the CDR3 is TGTGCCAGCAGGCCCCAGGGGTTGACTTTCTTT. It codes for CASRPQGLTFF.

The chain employs TRBV19 and TRBJ1-1; D not certain. This CDR3 has 15 residues. Trimming removed 3 bases at V and 5 bases at J, with 16 bases between. Germline CDR1 is LNHDA and CDR2 is SQIVND (reference sequence). The DNA of the CDR3 is TGTGCCAGTAGTATCCGAGAAGGGAGGAGAACTGAAGCTTTCTTT. As protein: CASSIREGRRTEAFF.

The chain recombines TRBV27 with TRBJ1-1; tentatively, D is TRBD1 (5 bases). This CDR3 has 15 amino acids. CDR1 and CDR2 from the germline V gene are MNHEY and SMNVEV (reference sequence). V was trimmed by 1 base and J by 7 bases, leaving 16 bases between them. The CDR3 sequence is CASSLFREGYDEAFF. In nucleotides, the CDR3 is TGTGCCAGCAGTTTATTCAGGGAAGGTTACGATGAAGCTTTCTTT.